This TCR beta chain was observed in a study of blood T cell repertoires in COVID-19. The wider study: Spain, Italy and the United States supplied samples that represented acute and convalescent COVID-19. PBMCs, B-cell-depleted T cells, or T cells were the source of the cDNA or gDNA that made up the material.

Original handling: By means of reference gene primer amplification, nucleated cell counts were estimated. TCRdb's table, derived via immunoSEQ multiplex PCR, lists solely in-frame clones and lacks some. V, J and clone size were drawn from that table, and D and trimming were deduced from the DNA. In the table there are tens of thousands of clones, 75% to 90% of which are singletons. The sequencing input was peripheral blood. The TCR sequence derives from a woman of 80 years or more with active or convalescent COVID-19.

CDR3 loop: CASSQNVRVAFF. The CDR3, as DNA: TGTGCCAGCAGCCAAAATGTTAGAGTAGCTTTCTTT. The chain uses TRBV3-1 (or the pseudogene TRBV3-2) and TRBJ1-1; no reliable D call. The CDR3 runs to 12 residues. V was cut by 2 bases and J by 10 bases, with 11 bases left in between. The germline V gene encodes CDR1 LGHDT and CDR2 YNNKEL (reference sequence).